Listed below are T cell receptor beta chains from one sample, sequenced in a study of T cell changes during pregnancy in multiple sclerosis. Clones were sequenced by immunoSEQ multiplex PCR, and TCRdb holds only the in-frame ones, with some missing. The table shows over 45,000 clones, with 93% occurring only once. Material: CD8+ T cells from peripheral blood mononuclear cells, obtained in the third trimester of pregnancy. These receptors originate from a female donor with multiple sclerosis, enrolled in a pregnancy study. The CDR3 runs from the conserved cysteine through the conserved F or W. A D gene is named only where the DNA matches it firmly. Part of the rows lack a size; the others show once, few, many or a class for expanded clones.

>15|.|TRBD2|TRBV2|TRBJ2-7
CASSEGLAGSYEQYF
TGTGCCAGCAGTGAAGGTCTAGCGGGATCCTACGAGCAGTACTTC
>14|.|TRBD1|TRBV4-1|TRBJ2-1
CASSRRDREGEQFF
TGCGCCAGCAGCCGCCGGGACAGGGAGGGTGAGCAGTTCTTC
>16|.|.|TRBV4-1|TRBJ2-1
CASSHGPVGADNEQFF
TGCGCCAGCAGCCACGGTCCCGTTGGTGCGGACAATGAGCAGTTCTTC
>15|medium-sized|TRBD1|TRBV9|TRBJ1-4
CASSVEGQGYEKLFF
TGTGCCAGCAGCGTAGAGGGACAGGGGTATGAAAAACTGTTTTTT
>13|.|TRBD1|TRBV7-6|TRBJ1-1
CASSLANTGGAFF
TGTGCCAGCAGCTTAGCCAATACAGGGGGAGCTTTCTTT
>18|.|TRBD1|TRBV4-3|TRBJ2-3
CASSQHMNRGLSTDTQYF
TGCGCCAGCAGCCAACATATGAACAGGGGGCTTAGCACAGATACGCAGTATTTT
>14|.|TRBD1|TRBV9|TRBJ1-1
CASSPDRENTEAFF
TGTGCCAGCAGCCCGGACAGGGAGAACACTGAAGCTTTCTTT
>12|.|.|TRBV27|TRBJ1-4
CASSPAGEKLFF
TGTGCCAGCAGTCCGGCGGGAGAAAAACTGTTTTTT
>15|once|.|TRBV6-5|TRBJ1-5
CASSYSLRGWQPQHF
TGTGCCAGCAGTTACTCGTTGCGGGGGTGGCAGCCCCAGCATTTT
>12|.|TRBD2|TRBV29-1|TRBJ2-7
CSTTSGSYEQYF
TGCAGCACGACTAGCGGGTCCTACGAGCAGTACTTC
>16|.|.|TRBV2|TRBJ2-1
CASRGFAGSSYNEQFF
TGTGCCAGCAGGGGTTTTGCGGGCAGCTCCTACAATGAGCAGTTCTTC
>13|.|.|TRBV15|TRBJ2-5
CATSRDRQETQYF
TGTGCCACCAGCAGAGACAGACAAGAGACCCAGTACTTC
>14|.|TRBD1|TRBV27|TRBJ1-2
CASRKPGQNYGYTF
TGTGCCAGCAGGAAGCCGGGACAGAACTATGGCTACACCTTC
>12|once|.|TRBV7-9|TRBJ1-4
CASVRANEKLFF
TGTGCCAGCGTCAGGGCTAATGAAAAACTGTTTTTT
>16|.|.|TRBV4-1|TRBJ2-3
CASSRGGVPFGDTQYF
TGCGCCAGCAGCCGCGGCGGAGTGCCTTTTGGAGATACGCAGTATTTT
>16|.|.|TRBV7-6|TRBJ1-2
CASSLEGGRVDYGYTF
TGTGCCAGCAGCTTAGAGGGGGGGCGCGTTGACTATGGCTACACCTTC
>14|.|TRBD1|TRBV4-1|TRBJ1-5
CASSLGTGVQPQHF
TGCGCCAGCAGCCTCGGGACAGGGGTTCAGCCCCAGCATTTT
>13|.|.|TRBV7-9|TRBJ2-3
CASSQVLETTQYF
TGTGCCAGCAGCCAAGTACTAGAGACGACGCAGTATTTT
>14|.|TRBD1|TRBV2|TRBJ1-5
CASSWTGDNQPQHF
TGTGCCAGCAGTTGGACAGGTGACAATCAGCCCCAGCATTTT
>13|.|.|TRBV6-1|TRBJ2-5
CASSGDFQETQYF
TGTGCCAGCAGTGGGGACTTTCAAGAGACCCAGTACTTC
>13|.|.|TRBV7-9|TRBJ2-7
CASSPFGDSEQYF
TGTGCCAGCAGCCCTTTCGGGGATTCCGAGCAGTACTTC
>16|.|.|TRBV5-1|TRBJ2-1
CASSLGLAVSYNEQFF
TGCGCCAGCAGCCTTGGCCTGGCGGTTTCCTACAATGAGCAGTTCTTC
>14|.|TRBD1|TRBV13|TRBJ1-1
CASSFRGQSTEAFF
TGTGCCAGCAGCTTCAGGGGGCAAAGCACTGAAGCTTTCTTT
>13|.|TRBD1|TRBV30|TRBJ2-7
CAWRATGGYEQYF
TGTGCCTGGAGGGCAACAGGGGGGTACGAGCAGTACTTC
>15|.|.|TRBV27|TRBJ2-6
CASSWGSSGANVLTF
TGTGCCAGCAGCTGGGGCTCCTCTGGGGCCAACGTCCTGACTTTC
>12|few|.|TRBV10-3|TRBJ2-7
CAMGGVGDEQYF
TGTGCCATGGGTGGGGTCGGGGACGAGCAGTACTTC
>13|once|.|TRBV7-9|TRBJ1-4
CASSYRADEKLFF
TGTGCCAGCAGCTACAGGGCGGATGAAAAACTGTTTTTT
>13|.|.|TRBV30|TRBJ2-7
CAWSRDKAYEQYF
TGTGCCTGGAGTCGGGACAAAGCCTACGAGCAGTACTTC
>14|.|.|TRBV4-3|TRBJ2-7
CASSQDLVGYEQYF
TGCGCCAGCAGCCAAGATCTGGTCGGGTACGAGCAGTACTTC
>15|.|.|TRBV9|TRBJ2-5
CASSVGGTLQETQYF
TGTGCCAGCAGCGTAGGGGGGACACTACAAGAGACCCAGTACTTC
>15|.|.|TRBV28|TRBJ2-1
CASSLGLTLYNEQFF
TGTGCCAGCAGTCTGGGACTTACTCTCTACAATGAGCAGTTCTTC
>16|.|TRBD1|TRBV7-9|TRBJ2-7
CASSPPVPGTAYEQYF
TGTGCCAGCAGCCCCCCGGTACCCGGGACAGCTTACGAGCAGTACTTC
>15|.|.|TRBV19|TRBJ1-1
CASSIGATGQTEAFF
TGTGCCAGTAGTATAGGAGCCACAGGGCAAACTGAAGCTTTCTTT
>14|.|TRBD1|TRBV9|TRBJ1-2
CASSANRGRDGYTF
TGTGCCAGCAGCGCGAACAGGGGGCGCGATGGCTACACCTTC
>15|.|.|TRBV5-1|TRBJ1-1
CASSLTREGNTEAFF
TGCGCCAGCAGCTTGACGAGGGAGGGGAACACTGAAGCTTTCTTT
>16|.|TRBD1|TRBV19|TRBJ2-3
CASKAFSGGFTDTQYF
TGTGCCAGTAAAGCTTTTTCAGGGGGCTTCACAGATACGCAGTATTTT
>12|.|.|TRBV19|TRBJ1-5
CASKTGNQPQHF
TGTGCCAGTAAAACGGGCAATCAGCCCCAGCATTTT
>14|.|.|TRBV11-2|TRBJ1-2
CASSFRGDNYGYTF
TGTGCCAGCAGCTTCAGGGGAGATAACTATGGCTACACCTTC
>16|.|.|TRBV4-2|TRBJ2-1
CASSQDRRGSYNEQFF
TGTGCCAGCAGCCAAGATCGAAGGGGTTCCTACAATGAGCAGTTCTTC
>14|.|.|TRBV28|TRBJ1-5
CASSSPQGNQPQHF
TGTGCCAGCAGTTCCCCCCAGGGCAATCAGCCCCAGCATTTT